The 2 T cell receptor beta chains in this list originate from one sample, sequenced in a study of shared clonotypes between healthy human individuals. Profiled with immunoSEQ multiplex PCR; TCRdb holds only in-frame clones, not every one. The sample shows 780,000 or so clones, roughly 72% of them seen only once. Sample: memory CD4+ T cells sorted from blood. As to subset: CD45RA-negative fraction. The receptors come from a woman under 40 in good health.

V usage is TRBV6-5 and J usage is TRBJ2-1; TRBD2 agrees at 12 bases. J gave up 10 bases and V 2 bases, and 9 bases lay outside the gene matches. CDR3 length: 16 amino acids. CDR1 is MNHEY, CDR2 SVGAGI, per germline. In DNA, the CDR3 is TGTGCCAGCAGTTACGTTTCGACTAGCGGGAGAAAAGAGCAGTTCTTC. The encoded protein is CASSYVSTSGRKEQFF.

This chain links TRBV11-2 with TRBJ2-5; D remains unclear. CDR3 length equals 9 residues. Germline CDR1 and CDR2: SGHAT and FQNNGV. Trimming removed 6 bases at V and 6 bases at J, with 2 bases between. CDR3 nucleotide sequence: TGTGCCAGCAGACAGACCCAGTACTTC. This translates into CASRQTQYF.